This T cell receptor (beta chain) is from a study of beta chain features in type 1 diabetes. Looking at the study overall: Age and gender were similar between patients and healthy donors, as were cell yields. Study observations and caveats: The similarity of naive, central memory and Treg TCRB repertoires appeared greater among patients than among healthy donors.

This clone has only a few counts. The antigen is not known. The CDR3 totals 14 residues. CDR1 and CDR2 (germline): MNHNY, SVGAGI (reference sequence). V gave up 2 bases and J gave up 6 bases, with 13 bases separating them. Every single donor gave one heparinised blood draw, and these averaged about 110 mL. The isolated RNA, all of it, was reverse transcribed, so expressed TCRB transcripts were what got sequenced. Several million reads were obtained on average from naive, central memory and regulatory T cell samples. The assay was immunoSEQ multiplex PCR, and TCRdb's table has in-frame clones only and misses some. The sample shows hundreds of thousands of clones, 14% of them seen only once.

The TCR sequence derives from a man aged 30 to 45 in good health. The chain links TRBV6-6 to TRBJ1-2; D unclear. Material: central memory CD4+ T cells from blood. CDR3 nucleotides: TGTGCCAGCAGTTACAAGGGTGTCACTGATGGCTACACCTTC. This gives the protein CASSYKGVTDGYTF.